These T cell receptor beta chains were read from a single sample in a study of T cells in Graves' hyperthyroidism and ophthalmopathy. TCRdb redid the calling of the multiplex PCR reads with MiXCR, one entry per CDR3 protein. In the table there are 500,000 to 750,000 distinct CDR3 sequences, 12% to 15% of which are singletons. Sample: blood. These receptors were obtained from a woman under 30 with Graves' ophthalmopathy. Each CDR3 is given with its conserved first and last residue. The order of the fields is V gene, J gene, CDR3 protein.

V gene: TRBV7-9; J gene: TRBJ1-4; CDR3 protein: CASSSQVEKLFF
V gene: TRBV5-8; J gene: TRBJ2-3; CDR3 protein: CASSLGYLGAGTDTQYF
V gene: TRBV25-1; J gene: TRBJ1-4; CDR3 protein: CASSERTGGGEKLFF
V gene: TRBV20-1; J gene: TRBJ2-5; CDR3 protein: CSARPRVRAWETQYF
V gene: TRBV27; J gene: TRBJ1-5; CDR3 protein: CASSLNPSNQPQHF
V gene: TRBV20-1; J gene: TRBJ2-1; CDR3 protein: CSARGLAGVNEQFF
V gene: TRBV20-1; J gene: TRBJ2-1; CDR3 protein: CSARANSYNEQFF
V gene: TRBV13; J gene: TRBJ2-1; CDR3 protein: CASSLGVGDYNEQFF
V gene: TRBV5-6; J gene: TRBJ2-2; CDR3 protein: CASSFYFTGELFF
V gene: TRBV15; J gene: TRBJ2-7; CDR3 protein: CATSRDLAGGYEQYF
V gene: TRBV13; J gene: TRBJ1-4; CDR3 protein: CASSLGPGRTNEKLFF
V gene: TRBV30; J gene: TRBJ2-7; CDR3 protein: CAWRNLGGSYEQYF
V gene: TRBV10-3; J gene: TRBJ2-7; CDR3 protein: CAISEQGLAGRYEQYF
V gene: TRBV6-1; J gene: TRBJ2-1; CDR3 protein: CASKLSGDSYNEQFF
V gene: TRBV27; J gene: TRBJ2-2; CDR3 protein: CASSEAGDTGELFF
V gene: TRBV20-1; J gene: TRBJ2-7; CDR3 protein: CSASPAGGSYEQYF
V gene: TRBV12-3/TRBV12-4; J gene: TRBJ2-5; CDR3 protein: CASSLLAGEETQYF
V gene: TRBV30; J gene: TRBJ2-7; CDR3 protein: CAWSQGSEQYF
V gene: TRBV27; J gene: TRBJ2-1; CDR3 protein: CTSRREGSYNEQFF
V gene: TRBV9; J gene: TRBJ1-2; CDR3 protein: CASSVEDSIYGYTF
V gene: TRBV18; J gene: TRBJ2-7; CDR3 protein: CASSPPGLTYEQYF
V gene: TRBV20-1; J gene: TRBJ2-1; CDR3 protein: CSATPGGVAGLYNEQFF
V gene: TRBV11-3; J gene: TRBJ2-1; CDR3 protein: CASSWGSGWGSVYNEQFF
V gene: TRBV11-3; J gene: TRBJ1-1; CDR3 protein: CASNPRVGEAFF
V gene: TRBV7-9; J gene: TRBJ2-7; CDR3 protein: CASSLDTQGIDEQYF
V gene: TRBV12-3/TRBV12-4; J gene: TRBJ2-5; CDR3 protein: CASSPWGNQETQYF
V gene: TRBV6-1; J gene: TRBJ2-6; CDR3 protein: CASSNRPGLAGLSGANVLTF
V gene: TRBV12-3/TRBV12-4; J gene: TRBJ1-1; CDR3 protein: CASSFRPRGRGRTEAFF
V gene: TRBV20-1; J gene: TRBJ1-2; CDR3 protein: CSARSTGRTLPGYTF
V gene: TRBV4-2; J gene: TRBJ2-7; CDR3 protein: CASSFRTGGNYEQYF
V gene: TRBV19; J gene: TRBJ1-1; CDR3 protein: CASSRRRDTEAFF
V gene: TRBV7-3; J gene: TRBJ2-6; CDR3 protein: CASSLRVGLVDGANVLTF
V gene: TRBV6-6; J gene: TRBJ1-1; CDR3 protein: CASSYYGEQAFF
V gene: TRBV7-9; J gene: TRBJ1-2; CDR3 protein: CASSPGTVNGYTF